This passage covers 10 T cell receptor beta chains from one sample sequenced in a study of naive and memory T cell subsets. General study findings and limits: Naive repertoires, especially CD8, held a few larger clonotypes, possibly memory cells re-expressing CD45RA.

No cognate antigen is known for these TCRs. The beta constant-region primer was an equimolar mix of two oligonucleotides covering TRBC1 and TRBC2. The ligated cDNA underwent four PCR rounds using SP2 and nested alpha and beta constant-region primers. TCRdb ran MiXCR on the UMI-ligation and nested PCR reads and lists one entry per CDR3 protein. Of about 160,000 distinct CDR3 sequences in the sample, 22% were seen once. The sequenced sample was naive CD4+ T cells from blood. The receptor set was obtained from a human donor in good health.

This clonotype has at least ten counts. J is TRBJ2-1 and V is TRBV11-2, with a tentative D call TRBD1 (5 bases). V gave up 0 bases and J gave up 2 bases, with 8 bases separating them. Germline CDR1 reads SGHAT; CDR2 reads FQNNGV. The CDR3 extends over 15 amino acids. The CDR3 is CASSLDRVPYNEQFF. The CDR3 nucleotides read TGTGCCAGCAGCTTAGACAGGGTTCCCTACAATGAGCAGTTCTTC.

This clonotype was counted a few times. The rearrangement links TRBV15 to TRBJ1-1; 9 bases align to TRBD1. Unmatched junction bases numbered 8, after V lost 1 base and J lost 2 bases. Germline V lookup: CDR1 LNHNV, CDR2 YYDKDF (reference sequence). CDR3 length equals 17 residues. The CDR3 DNA sequence: TGTGCCACCAGCAGAGGGTTTGGGACAGGGATAAACACTGAAGCTTTCTTT. Its protein product is CATSRGFGTGINTEAFF.

This chain joins TRBV19 and TRBJ1-5; maybe TRBD1 (5 bases). V was shortened by 0 bases and J by 7 bases, with 7 bases between the two germline ends. The CDR3 totals 13 residues. Germline V lookup: CDR1 LNHDA, CDR2 SQIVND (reference sequence). The CDR3 loop reads CASSIDRVQPQHF. The DNA of the CDR3 is TGTGCCAGTAGTATAGACAGGGTACAGCCCCAGCATTTT.

CDR3 sequence (DNA): TGTGCCACCAGTGATTTGGGAGTGATTGGGGAGCAGTTCTTC. Amino acid sequence: CATSDLGVIGEQFF. The chain employs TRBV24-1 and TRBJ2-1; D unresolved. This CDR3 comprises 14 residues. The V end lost 0 bases, the J end lost 10 bases, and 12 bases lay between the germline ends. The germline gives CDR1 KGHDR, CDR2 SFDVKD.

This rearrangement joins TRBV5-4 to TRBJ2-1; 8 positions agree with TRBD2. This CDR3 is 13 amino acids long. Germline V gene lookup returns CDR1 SGHNT and CDR2 YYREEE (reference sequence). V lost 1 base, J lost 14 bases, and 8 bases stayed unmatched. The CDR3 DNA reads as TGTGCCAGCAGCTTGTCGGGGGGGACTAGGGAGTTCTTC. Translated, it gives CASSLSGGTREFF. The full variable domain, with the rest looked up from reference TRBV5-4 and TRBJ2-1, is ETGVTQSPTHLIKTRGQQVTLRCSSQSGHNTVSWYQQALGQGPQFIFQYYREEENGRGNFPPRFSGLQFPNYSSELNVNALELDDSALYLCASSLSGGTREFFGPGTRLTVL.

CDR3 bases: TGTGCCAGCAGCTCCGGGACCCTCCAAGAGACCCAGTACTTC. Protein sequence: CASSSGTLQETQYF. The V gene is TRBV2, the J gene TRBJ2-5; D possibly matches TRBD1 or TRBD2 (5 bases each). V lost 6 bases and J 1 base, leaving 12 bases between the germline ends. CDR3 length equals 14 residues. Germline V gene sequence: CDR1 SNHLY, CDR2 FYNNEI.

The sample holds a few counts of this clonotype. This chain uses TRBV18 with TRBJ1-1; TRBD1 might be the D (5 bases). The V and J ends lost 3 bases and 11 bases respectively, with 13 bases between them. The CDR3 is made up of 12 amino acids. Germline CDR1 KGHSH, CDR2 LQKENI. The CDR3 reads CASSPGGAQAFF. In DNA, the CDR3 is TGTGCCAGCTCACCGGGAGGGGCGCAGGCTTTCTTT.

This clonotype was detected only a few times. The chain employs TRBV3-1 and TRBJ2-1; D possibly matches TRBD1 or TRBD2 (5 bases each). This CDR3 has 15 amino acids. Trimming stripped 2 bases from V and 6 bases from J, with 14 bases between. Germline lookup yields CDR1 LGHDT and CDR2 YNNKEL (reference sequence). The CDR3 protein is CASSQRTRGSNEQFF. Here the CDR3 DNA reads TGTGCCAGCAGCCAACGTACTAGGGGAAGCAATGAGCAGTTCTTC.

A few counts support this clonotype. The rearrangement links TRBV20-1 to TRBJ2-3; the match to TRBD2 covers 7 bases. Trimming removed 3 bases from V and 4 bases from J; junction bases left unmatched: 4. This CDR3 has 13 residues. Germline CDR1 DFQATT, CDR2 SNEGSKA (reference sequence). CDR3 nucleotide sequence: TGCAGTGCTAGCGGCGGGAGCGCAGATACGCAGTATTTT. It encodes CSASGGSADTQYF.

This chain links TRBV7-2 with TRBJ2-6; D uncertain. This CDR3 has 14 amino acids. V lost 7 bases and J lost 3, with 10 bases in between. Germline assignment: CDR1 SGHTA and CDR2 FQGNSA. CDR3 in DNA: TGTGCCAGCACCGGCAACCTTGGGGCCAACGTCCTGACTTTC. Its translation: CASTGNLGANVLTF.